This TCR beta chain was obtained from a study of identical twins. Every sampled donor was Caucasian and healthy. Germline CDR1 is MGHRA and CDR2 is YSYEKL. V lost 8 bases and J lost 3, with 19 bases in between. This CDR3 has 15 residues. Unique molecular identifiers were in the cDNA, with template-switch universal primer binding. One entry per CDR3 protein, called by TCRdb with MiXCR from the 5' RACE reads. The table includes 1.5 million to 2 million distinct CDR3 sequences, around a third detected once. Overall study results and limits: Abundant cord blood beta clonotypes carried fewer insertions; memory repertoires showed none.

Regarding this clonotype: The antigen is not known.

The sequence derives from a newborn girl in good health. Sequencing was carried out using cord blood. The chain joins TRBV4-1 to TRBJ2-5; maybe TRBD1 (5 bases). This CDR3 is CASARQLDSEETQYF. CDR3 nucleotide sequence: TGCGCCAGCGCCCGACAGCTCGATTCCGAAGAGACCCAGTACTTC.